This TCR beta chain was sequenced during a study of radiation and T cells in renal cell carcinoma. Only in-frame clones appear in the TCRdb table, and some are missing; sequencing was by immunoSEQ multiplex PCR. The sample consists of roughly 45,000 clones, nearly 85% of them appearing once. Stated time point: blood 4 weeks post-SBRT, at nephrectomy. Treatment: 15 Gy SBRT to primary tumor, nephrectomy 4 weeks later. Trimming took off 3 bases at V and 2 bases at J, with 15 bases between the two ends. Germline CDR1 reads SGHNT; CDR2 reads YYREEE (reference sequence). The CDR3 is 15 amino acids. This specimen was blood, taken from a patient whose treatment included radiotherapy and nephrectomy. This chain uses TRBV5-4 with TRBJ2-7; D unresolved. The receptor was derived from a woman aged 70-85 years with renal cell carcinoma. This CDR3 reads CASSSRDRSAYEQYF. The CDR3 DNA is TGTGCCAGCAGCTCGCGCGACCGGTCAGCCTACGAGCAGTACTTC.